Shown below are 28 T cell receptor beta chains from a single sample sequenced in a study of spatial heterogeneity in lung cancer. TCRdb reprocessed the 5' RACE reads via MiXCR and lists one record per CDR3 protein. The data hold under 50,000 distinct CDR3 sequences, with around 5.5% observed a single time. Time point here: sample taken at primary tumor resection. Unsorted tumor, nontumor lung tissue or cryopreserved PBMC supplied the whole RNA. The sequences come from PBMCs, collected at surgery. The receptors originated from a female donor with early-stage non-small cell lung cancer.

This chain uses TRBV15 with TRBJ1-4; D gene ambiguous. The V end lost 2 bases, the J end lost 7 bases, and 5 bases lay between the germline ends. The CDR3 is 12 amino acids. Germline V CDR1 and CDR2: LNHNV, YYDKDF (reference sequence). The CDR3 coding sequence is TGTGCCACCAGCAGAACCGCTGAAAAACTGTTTTTT. Residues: CATSRTAEKLFF.

This clonotype was detected only a few times. The chain carries TRBV19 and TRBJ2-7, with TRBD1 as a possible D gene (5 bases). This CDR3 region has 13 residues. The germline V gene has CDR1 LNHDA and CDR2 SQIVND (reference sequence). The ends were cut back, 3 bases at V and 6 bases at J, with 12 bases in the middle. The DNA of the CDR3 is TGTGCCAGTAGTATGGGGCTAGGAGCCGAGCAGTACTTC. Translating it yields CASSMGLGAEQYF.

In its sample, this clonotype was seen many times. CDR3 sequence reads: CASSFLTGTGTDTQYF. As DNA, the CDR3 is TGTGCCAGCAGCTTCCTTACCGGGACAGGCACAGATACGCAGTATTTT. The chain joins TRBV5-4 to TRBJ2-3, with 7 positions matching TRBD1. CDR1 is SGHNT, CDR2 YYREEE, per germline (reference sequence). The CDR3 runs 16 residues. The V segment lost 2 bases and the J segment 1 base; nucleotides outside the gene matches: 7.

In this sample, this clonotype turned up many times. The gene calls are TRBV19 and TRBJ2-2; D gene ambiguous. This CDR3 is 13 amino acids long. V shed 4 bases and J shed 0 bases, with 3 bases lying between them. Germline V gene data show CDR1 as LNHDA and CDR2 as SQIVND (reference sequence). The CDR3 bases are TGTGCCAGTAGTAACCCGAACACCGGGGAGCTGTTTTTT. This encodes CASSNPNTGELFF.

V and J are TRBV20-1 and TRBJ2-3; D gene ambiguous. This CDR3 has 16 amino acids. V lost 1 base to trimming and J lost 0 bases, with 14 bases between them. Germline CDR1 is DFQATT and CDR2 is SNEGSKA (reference sequence). CDR3 residues: CSARGWRGGSTDTQYF. In DNA, the CDR3 is TGCAGTGCTAGAGGGTGGCGAGGCGGCAGCACAGATACGCAGTATTTT.

This clonotype was found many times. The CDR3 reads CASSLVGENFHGYTF. DNA of the CDR3: TGTGCCAGCAGCTTAGTCGGGGAGAACTTCCATGGCTACACCTTC. The genes are TRBV7-6 and TRBJ1-2; no clear D. With 1 base removed from V and 6 bases from J, the gap between germline ends came to 15 bases. CDR1 and CDR2 (germline): SGHVS, FNYEAQ. The CDR3 runs to 15 residues.

This clonotype was picked up a small number of times. In DNA, the CDR3 is TGTGCCGTAGGCCAGGGGGCGAACGAGCAGTACTTC. Its protein product is CAVGQGANEQYF. The V and J genes are TRBV10-3 and TRBJ2-7; 8 bases are a match to TRBD1. V lost 11 bases, J lost 5 bases, and 8 bases stayed unmatched. The length of the CDR3 is 12 residues. Germline V gene data show CDR1 as ENHRY and CDR2 as SYGVKD.

This clonotype appeared many times. This CDR3 reads CASSLLGSRYEQYF. CDR3 in DNA: TGTGCCAGCAGCTTACTCGGGTCCCGCTACGAGCAGTACTTC. The chain has TRBV6-6 and TRBJ2-7; no clear D. The germline gives CDR1 MNHNY, CDR2 SVGAGI (reference sequence). This CDR3 has 14 amino acids. Trimming removed 6 bases at V and 3 bases at J, with 15 bases between.

A few counts support this clonotype. The chain has TRBV20-1 and TRBJ2-4, with 10 bases lining up with TRBD2. The germline gives CDR1 DFQATT, CDR2 SNEGSKA (reference sequence). The V and J ends lost 2 bases and 7 bases, in that order; junction bases with no gene match: 11. The CDR3 consists of 16 residues. CDR3 region: CSARPPWGSGGNIQYF. CDR3 nucleotides: TGCAGTGCTAGACCCCCCTGGGGTAGCGGGGGGAACATTCAGTACTTC.

This clonotype occurred many times. V is TRBV11-1 and J is TRBJ2-1, with 10 nucleotides matching TRBD2. Trimming at V came to 0 bases and at J to 4 bases, leaving 3 bases not matched to a gene. The CDR3 covers 16 residues. Per germline, CDR1 SGHAT and CDR2 FQDESV (reference sequence). CDR3 in amino acids: CASSLAPLAGYNEQFF. The DNA for the CDR3 is TGTGCCAGCAGCTTAGCTCCACTAGCGGGGTACAATGAGCAGTTCTTC.

This CDR3 reads CASSLVQITLGVDEQYF. CDR3 coding DNA: TGTGCCAGCAGCTTAGTACAGATCACACTAGGAGTCGACGAGCAGTACTTC. The chain carries TRBV7-8 and TRBJ2-7, with D perhaps matching TRBD2 (5 bases). V was trimmed by 1 base and J by 5 bases, leaving 21 bases between them. The CDR3 is 17 amino acids. Germline assignment: CDR1 SGHVS and CDR2 FQNEAQ. Drawing the rest from reference TRBV7-8 and TRBJ2-7, the complete variable domain is GAGVSQSPRYKVAKRGQDVALRCDPISGHVSLFWYQQALGQGPEFLTYFQNEAQLDKSGLPSDRFFAERPEGSVSTLKIQRTQQEDSAVYLCASSLVQITLGVDEQYFGPGTRLTVT.

This clonotype was seen ten or more times. The CDR3 nucleotides read TGCAGTGCTGAGGCGGCCGCCTCTGGAAACACCATATATTTT. As protein: CSAEAAASGNTIYF. The chain combines TRBV20-1 with TRBJ1-3; no clear D gene. There are 14 residues in the CDR3. Trimming removed 5 bases from V and 0 bases from J, with 11 bases in between. Germline V gives CDR1 DFQATT, CDR2 SNEGSKA (reference sequence).

By frequency in the sample, this clonotype is medium-sized. The chain has TRBV5-1 and TRBJ2-3; D might be TRBD1 or TRBD2, each matching 6 bases. The CDR3 extends over 15 amino acids. Germline CDR1 reads SGHRS; CDR2 reads YFSETQ. V gave up 4 bases and J gave up 3 bases, with 15 bases separating them. In DNA, the CDR3 is TGCGCCAGCAGCAAAGGGGGGATTAGGACAGATACGCAGTATTTT. This codes for CASSKGGIRTDTQYF.

This clonotype ranks as medium-sized. The CDR3: CASSFRMNQPQHF. In DNA, the CDR3 is TGTGCCAGCAGTTTCCGGATGAATCAGCCCCAGCATTTT. This chain joins TRBV6-2 or TRBV6-3 and TRBJ1-5, with D hard to call. V lost 4 bases and J 4 bases, leaving 8 bases between the germline ends. This CDR3 has 13 residues. Germline V lookup: CDR1 MNHEY, CDR2 SVGEGT.

This clonotype was detected many times. This rearrangement joins TRBV15 to TRBJ1-1; no firm D call. V was cut by 5 bases and J by 2 bases, with 15 bases left in between. CDR1 is LNHNV and CDR2 is YYDKDF in the germline V gene (reference sequence). CDR3 size: 15 residues. The CDR3, as DNA: TGTGCCACCAGCCCCTTAGGAGGCTCTAACACTGAAGCTTTCTTT. Its protein product is CATSPLGGSNTEAFF.

The sample holds many counts of this clonotype. The V and J genes are TRBV3-1 and TRBJ1-4; D is possibly TRBD1 (5 bases). With 4 bases removed from V and 8 bases from J, the gap between germline ends came to 20 bases. CDR1 is LGHDT and CDR2 is YNNKEL in the germline V gene (reference sequence). The CDR3 totals 16 residues. CDR3 in amino acids: CASSPDWDDEGEKLFF. DNA of the CDR3: TGTGCCAGCAGCCCCGACTGGGACGATGAGGGGGAAAAACTGTTTTTT. Full variable domain (outside the CDR3, taken from reference TRBV3-1 and TRBJ1-4): DTAVSQTPKYLVTQMGNDKSIKCEQNLGHDTMYWYKQDSKKFLKIMFSYNNKELIINETVPNRFSPKSPDKAHLNLHINSLELGDSAVYFCASSPDWDDEGEKLFFGSGTQLSVL.

This clonotype came up many times. The V and J genes are TRBV5-6 and TRBJ1-3; D is perhaps TRBD1 (6 bases). Trimming shortened V by 4 bases and J by 0 bases, and 8 bases separated the two germline ends. Germline loops: CDR1 SGHDT, CDR2 YYEEEE. The CDR3 consists of 14 residues. This CDR3 is CASSPDSSGNTIYF. CDR3 nucleotides: TGTGCCAGCAGCCCGGACAGCTCTGGAAACACCATATATTTT. The complete variable domain, with remaining parts taken from reference TRBV5-6 and TRBJ1-3, reads DAGVTQSPTHLIKTRGQQVTLRCSPKSGHDTVSWYQQALGQGPQFIFQYYEEEERQRGNFPDRFSGHQFPNYSSELNVNALLLGDSALYLCASSPDSSGNTIYFGEGSWLTVV.

This clonotype was counted at least ten times. The rearrangement joins TRBV19 to TRBJ2-5, with 11 bases fitting TRBD2. Germline V CDR1 and CDR2: LNHDA, SQIVND (reference sequence). V lost 3 bases to trimming and J lost 4 bases; unmatched junction nucleotides: 4. The CDR3 is 15 amino acids. The CDR3 bases are TGTGCCAGTAGTATGACTAGCGGGGCCCGAGAGACCCAGTACTTC. Amino acid sequence: CASSMTSGARETQYF.

This clonotype was recorded at least ten times. The CDR3 DNA follows: TGTGCCAGCAGCTTAGCTCCAGGGAGACGAGGCAATCAGCCCCAGCATTTT. It yields the protein CASSLAPGRRGNQPQHF. The chain combines TRBV7-8 with TRBJ1-5, with D possibly matching TRBD1 (5 bases). The germline CDR1 and CDR2 sequences are SGHVS and FQNEAQ. CDR3 size: 17 residues. Trimming shortened V by 0 bases and J by 2 bases, and 14 bases separated the two germline ends.

The chain uses TRBV25-1 and TRBJ2-7; D perhaps matches TRBD1 (6 bases). Trimming took off 1 base at V and 6 bases at J, with 10 bases between the two ends. The V gene's germline CDR1 is MGHDK and CDR2 SYGVNS. The length of the CDR3 is 13 residues. The CDR3 sequence: CASSEWGRLEQYF. For the CDR3, the DNA is TGTGCCAGCAGTGAATGGGGGCGCCTCGAGCAGTACTTC.

This clonotype has a count of ten or more. This rearrangement joins TRBV7-9 to TRBJ2-3, with a tentative D call TRBD1 (6 bases). Germline V gene data show CDR1 as SEHNR and CDR2 as FQNEAQ (reference sequence). The V gene lost 0 bases and the J gene lost 4 bases, with 14 bases spanning the gap. This CDR3 comprises 16 residues. Here the CDR3 reads CASSLAPGTGPDTQYF. The CDR3 DNA is TGTGCCAGCAGCTTAGCGCCGGGTACAGGGCCAGATACGCAGTATTTT.

This chain connects TRBV12-3 or TRBV12-4 to TRBJ1-3, with 7 bases aligning to TRBD1. V shed 5 bases and J 3 bases; nucleotides not matched to a gene: 7. The CDR3 spans 15 residues. CDR3 amino acids: CASSPGGTVGNTIYF. CDR3 DNA: TGTGCCAGCAGTCCCGGCGGGACAGTTGGAAACACCATATATTTT.

This clonotype was observed many times. The V call is TRBV19, the J call TRBJ1-2; 10 bases map to TRBD1. With 9 bases clipped from V and 4 bases from J, the junction kept 23 bases outside the gene matches. CDR3 length: 19 residues. Germline V gives CDR1 LNHDA, CDR2 SQIVND (reference sequence). The chain's CDR3 is CASATFLDRGRLDLYGYTF. The CDR3 DNA follows: TGTGCCAGCGCAACCTTTTTAGACAGGGGGCGGCTCGACCTCTATGGCTACACCTTC.

This clonotype was seen many times. The chain joins TRBV27 to TRBJ2-3, with 8 bases identical to TRBD2. CDR1 and CDR2 (germline): MNHEY, SMNVEV (reference sequence). J was trimmed by 2 bases and V by 5 bases; bases with no gene match: 15. The CDR3 spans 18 residues. The CDR3 spells CASSLRALAGLLTDTQYF. The CDR3 DNA reads TGTGCCAGCAGTCTCCGGGCTTTAGCGGGGCTTCTCACAGATACGCAGTATTTT.

The rearrangement uses TRBV4-3 and TRBJ1-2; 7 positions match TRBD1. V lost 3 bases, J lost 0 bases, and 4 bases stayed unmatched. CDR3 length equals 15 residues. Germline CDR1 LGHNA, CDR2 YSLEER. The CDR3 is CASSHGTEANYGYTF. CDR3 coding DNA: TGCGCCAGCAGCCACGGGACAGAAGCTAACTATGGCTACACCTTC.

In this sample, this clonotype turned up many times. The chain links TRBV6-5 to TRBJ1-4, with D perhaps TRBD1 (5 bases). This CDR3 comprises 16 residues. Per germline, CDR1 MNHEY and CDR2 SVGAGI. V was trimmed by 10 bases and J by 0 bases, leaving 18 bases between them. The CDR3 nucleotides read TGTGCCACCTCCCAAGACTGGGGGACAACTAATGAAAAACTGTTTTTT. Translated: CATSQDWGTTNEKLFF.

In this sample, this clonotype turned up many times. The chain couples TRBV20-1 to TRBJ2-7; no clear D gene. V gave up 1 base and J gave up 0 bases, with 1 base separating them. The CDR3 consists of 11 residues. CDR1 and CDR2 from the germline V gene are DFQATT and SNEGSKA (reference sequence). The CDR3 here is CSARASYEQYF. The CDR3 region has the DNA TGCAGTGCTAGAGCCTCCTACGAGCAGTACTTC.

This clonotype was recorded many times. The genes are TRBV12-3 or TRBV12-4 and TRBJ2-1, with 9 bases identical to TRBD2. Trimming at V came to 3 bases and at J to 8 bases, leaving 5 bases not matched to a gene. The length of the CDR3 is 14 residues. Here the CDR3 reads CASSLAGGPDEQFF. The CDR3 nucleotides are TGTGCCAGCAGTTTGGCGGGGGGGCCAGATGAGCAGTTCTTC.